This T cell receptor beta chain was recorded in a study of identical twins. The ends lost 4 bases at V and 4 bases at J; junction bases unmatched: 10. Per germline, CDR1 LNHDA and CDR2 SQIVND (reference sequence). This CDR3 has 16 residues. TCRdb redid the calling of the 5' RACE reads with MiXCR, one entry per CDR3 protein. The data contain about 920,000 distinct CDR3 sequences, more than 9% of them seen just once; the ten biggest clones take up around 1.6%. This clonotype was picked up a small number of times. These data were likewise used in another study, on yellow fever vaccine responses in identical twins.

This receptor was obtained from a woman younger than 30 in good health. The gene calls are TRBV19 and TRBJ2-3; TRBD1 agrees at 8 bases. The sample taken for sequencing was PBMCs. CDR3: CASSKITGGSADTQYF. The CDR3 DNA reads TGTGCCAGTAGTAAAATTACAGGGGGGAGCGCAGATACGCAGTATTTT.